The 8 T cell receptor beta chains below come from one sample, sequenced in a study of blood T cell repertoires in COVID-19. Generated by immunoSEQ multiplex PCR, the TCRdb table keeps only in-frame clones and is missing some. This table has about 130,000 clones, about 88% appearing once. The sequencing sample was made of PBMCs or T cells enriched from blood (not recorded which). The receptors shown here come from a woman aged 45-65 years who had recovered from COVID-19.

This chain connects TRBV12-3 or TRBV12-4 to TRBJ1-2; D might be TRBD1 (5 bases). This CDR3 is built from 13 residues. V dropped 1 base and J dropped 4 bases, with 7 bases sitting between them. CDR3 region: CASSLGRAYGYTF. In DNA, the CDR3 is TGTGCCAGCAGTTTAGGCAGGGCCTATGGCTACACCTTC.

The V and J genes are TRBV6-4 and TRBJ2-7, with D possibly being TRBD1 (6 bases). This CDR3 is 15 amino acids long. The V end was cut by 6 bases, the J end by 2 bases, with 17 bases between. CDR1 is MRHNA, CDR2 SNTAGT, per germline. The CDR3 sequence is CASRFCRDTTYEQYF. CDR3 coding DNA: TGTGCCAGCAGATTCTGTCGGGACACCACCTACGAGCAGTACTTC.

This chain joins TRBV11-3 and TRBJ1-1; TRBD1 aligns across 8 bases. The V segment lost 6 bases and the J segment 1 base; nucleotides outside the gene matches: 13. The CDR3 totals 17 residues. Germline V CDR1 and CDR2: SGHNT, YENEEA. The DNA for the CDR3 is TGTGCCAGCAGACTTAGTATCCGGACAGGGAGGAACACTGAAGCTTTCTTT. Translating gives CASRLSIRTGRNTEAFF. The full variable domain, its missing parts supplied by reference TRBV11-3 and TRBJ1-1, is EAGVVQSPRYKIIEKKQPVAFWCNPISGHNTLYWYLQNLGQGPELLIRYENEEAVDDSQLPKDRFSAERLKGVDSTLKIQPAELGDSAVYLCASRLSIRTGRNTEAFFGQGTRLTVV.

The rearrangement links TRBV12-5 to TRBJ2-1; D possibly corresponds to TRBD2 (5 bases). CDR3 length: 15 residues. V was cut by 7 bases and J by 0 bases, with 13 bases left in between. The germline V gene encodes CDR1 LGHNT and CDR2 FRNRAP. CDR3 loop: CASARLLSSYNEQFF. In DNA, the CDR3 is TGTGCTAGTGCCCGACTACTGAGCTCCTACAATGAGCAGTTCTTC.

This clone came up a few times. The J gene is TRBJ2-1, the V gene TRBV5-1, with 9 bases aligning to TRBD2. The CDR3 sequence is 15 residues long. Per germline, CDR1 SGHRS and CDR2 YFSETQ. The V gene end was trimmed by 4 bases and the J gene end by 8 bases; junction bases not matched to a gene: 10. The CDR3 reads CASSPPAGGTDEQFF. CDR3 coding DNA: TGCGCCAGCAGCCCTCCAGCGGGGGGTACGGATGAGCAGTTCTTC.

The V and J genes are TRBV11-3 and TRBJ2-2, with 13 bases identical to TRBD2. Germline CDR1 is SGHNT and CDR2 is YENEEA. The CDR3 runs to 16 residues. After removal of 7 bases from V and 5 bases from J, the junction contained 7 bases not matched to a gene. The CDR3 region has the DNA TGTGCCAGCAACCCACTAGCGGGGGGGCAGACCGGGGAGCTGTTTTTT. It encodes CASNPLAGGQTGELFF.

The chain joins TRBV7-9 to TRBJ1-1; D not resolved. Germline-derived CDR1 and CDR2 are SEHNR and FQNEAQ (reference sequence). The CDR3 extends over 14 amino acids. V was pared by 1 base and J by 3 bases, with 9 bases between. The CDR3 sequence is CASSLDSGDTEAFF. DNA of the CDR3: TGTGCCAGCAGCTTAGACTCCGGAGACACTGAAGCTTTCTTT.

This clone was observed once. The chain recombines TRBV6-5 with TRBJ1-6; 7 bases line up with TRBD1. The V gene's germline CDR1 is MNHEY and CDR2 SVGAGI. The CDR3 is 16 amino acids. V shed 3 bases, J shed 5 bases, and the junction held 7 bases outside the gene matches. As DNA, the CDR3 is TGTGCCAGCAGTTATAAGGGCCAGGGGGATAATTCACCCCTCCACTTT. Its protein is CASSYKGQGDNSPLHF.